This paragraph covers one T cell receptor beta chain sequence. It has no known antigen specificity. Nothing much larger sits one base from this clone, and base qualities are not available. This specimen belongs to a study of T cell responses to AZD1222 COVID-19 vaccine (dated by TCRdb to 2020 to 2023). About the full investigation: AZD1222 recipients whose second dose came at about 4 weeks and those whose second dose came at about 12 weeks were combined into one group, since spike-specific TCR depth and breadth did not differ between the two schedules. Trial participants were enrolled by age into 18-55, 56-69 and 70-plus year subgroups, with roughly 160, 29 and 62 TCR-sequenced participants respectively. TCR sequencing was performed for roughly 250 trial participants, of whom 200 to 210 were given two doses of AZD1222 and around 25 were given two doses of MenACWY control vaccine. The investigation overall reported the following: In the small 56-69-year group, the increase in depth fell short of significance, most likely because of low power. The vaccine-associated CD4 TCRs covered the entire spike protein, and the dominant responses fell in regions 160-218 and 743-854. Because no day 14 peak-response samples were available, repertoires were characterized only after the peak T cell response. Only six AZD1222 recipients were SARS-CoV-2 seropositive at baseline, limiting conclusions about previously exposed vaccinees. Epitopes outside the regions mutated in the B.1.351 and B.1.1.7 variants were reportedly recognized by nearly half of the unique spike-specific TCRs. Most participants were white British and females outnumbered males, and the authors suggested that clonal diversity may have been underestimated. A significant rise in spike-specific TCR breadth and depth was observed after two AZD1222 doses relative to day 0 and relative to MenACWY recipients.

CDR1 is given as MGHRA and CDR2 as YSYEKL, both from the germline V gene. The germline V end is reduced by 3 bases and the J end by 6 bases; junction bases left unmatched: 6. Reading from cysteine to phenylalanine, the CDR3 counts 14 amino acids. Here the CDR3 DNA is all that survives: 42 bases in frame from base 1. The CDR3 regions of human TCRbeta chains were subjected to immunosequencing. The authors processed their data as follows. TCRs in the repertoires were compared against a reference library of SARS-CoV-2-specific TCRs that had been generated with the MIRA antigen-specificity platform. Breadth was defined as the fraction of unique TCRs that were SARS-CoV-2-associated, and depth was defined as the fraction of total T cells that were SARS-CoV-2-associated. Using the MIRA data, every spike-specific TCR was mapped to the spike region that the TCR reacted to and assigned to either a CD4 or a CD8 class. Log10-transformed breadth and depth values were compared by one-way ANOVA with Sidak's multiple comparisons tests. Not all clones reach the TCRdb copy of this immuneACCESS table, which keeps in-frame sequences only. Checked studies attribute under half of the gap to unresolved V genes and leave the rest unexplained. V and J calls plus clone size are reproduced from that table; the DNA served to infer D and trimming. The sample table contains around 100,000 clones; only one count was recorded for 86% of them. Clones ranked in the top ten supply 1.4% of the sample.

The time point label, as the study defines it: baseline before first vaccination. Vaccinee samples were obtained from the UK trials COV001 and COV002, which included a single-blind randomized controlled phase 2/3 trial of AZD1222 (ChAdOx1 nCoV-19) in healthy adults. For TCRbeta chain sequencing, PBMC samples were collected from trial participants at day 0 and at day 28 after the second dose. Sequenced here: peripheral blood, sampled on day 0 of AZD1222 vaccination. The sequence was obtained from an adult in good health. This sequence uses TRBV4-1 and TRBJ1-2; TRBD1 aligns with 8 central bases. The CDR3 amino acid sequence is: CASSHLIRGHGYTF. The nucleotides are TGCGCCAGCAGCCACCTGATCAGGGGGCATGGCTACACCTTC.